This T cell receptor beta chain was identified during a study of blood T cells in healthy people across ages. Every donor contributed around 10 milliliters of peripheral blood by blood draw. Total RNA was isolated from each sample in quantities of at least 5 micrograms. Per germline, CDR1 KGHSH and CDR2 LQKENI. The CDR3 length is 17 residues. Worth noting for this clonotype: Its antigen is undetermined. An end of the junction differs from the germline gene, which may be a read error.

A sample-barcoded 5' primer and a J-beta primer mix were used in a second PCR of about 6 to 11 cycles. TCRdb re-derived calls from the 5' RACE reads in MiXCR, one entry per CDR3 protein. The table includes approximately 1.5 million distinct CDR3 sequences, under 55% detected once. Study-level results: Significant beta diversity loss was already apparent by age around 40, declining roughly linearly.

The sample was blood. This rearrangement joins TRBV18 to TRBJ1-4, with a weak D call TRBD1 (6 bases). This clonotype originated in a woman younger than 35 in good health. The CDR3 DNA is TGTGCCAGCTCACCCCACCATGGACAGACAACTAGTGAAAAACTGTTTTTT. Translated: CASSPHHGQTTSEKLFF.